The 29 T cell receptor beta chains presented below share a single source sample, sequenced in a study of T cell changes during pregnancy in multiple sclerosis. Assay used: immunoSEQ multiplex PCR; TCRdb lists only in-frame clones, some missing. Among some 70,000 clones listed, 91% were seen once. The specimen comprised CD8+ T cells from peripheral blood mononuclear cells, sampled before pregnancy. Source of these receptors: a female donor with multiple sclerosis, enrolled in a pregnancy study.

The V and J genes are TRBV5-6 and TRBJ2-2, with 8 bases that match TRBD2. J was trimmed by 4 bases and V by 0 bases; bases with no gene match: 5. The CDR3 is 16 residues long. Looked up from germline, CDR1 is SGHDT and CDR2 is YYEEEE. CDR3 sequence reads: CASSLGAGVGTGELFF. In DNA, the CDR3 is TGTGCCAGCAGCTTGGGAGCGGGGGTAGGCACCGGGGAGCTGTTTTTT. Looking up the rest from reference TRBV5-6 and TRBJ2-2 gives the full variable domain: DAGVTQSPTHLIKTRGQQVTLRCSPKSGHDTVSWYQQALGQGPQFIFQYYEEEERQRGNFPDRFSGHQFPNYSSELNVNALLLGDSALYLCASSLGAGVGTGELFFGEGSRLTVL.

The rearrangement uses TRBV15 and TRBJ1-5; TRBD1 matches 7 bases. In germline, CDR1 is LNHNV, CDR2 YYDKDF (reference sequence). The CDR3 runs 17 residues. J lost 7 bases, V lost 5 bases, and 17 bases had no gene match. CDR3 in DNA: TGTGCCACCAGCCGCAAGCCGTCTCAGGGGGGTTTCCAGCCCCAGCATTTT. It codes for CATSRKPSQGGFQPQHF.

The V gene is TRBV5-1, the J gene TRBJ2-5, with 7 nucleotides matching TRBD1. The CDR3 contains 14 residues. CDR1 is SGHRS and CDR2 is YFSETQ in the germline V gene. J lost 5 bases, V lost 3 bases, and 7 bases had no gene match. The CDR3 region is CASSWVRGSETQYF. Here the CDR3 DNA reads TGCGCCAGCAGCTGGGTCAGGGGGTCTGAGACCCAGTACTTC.

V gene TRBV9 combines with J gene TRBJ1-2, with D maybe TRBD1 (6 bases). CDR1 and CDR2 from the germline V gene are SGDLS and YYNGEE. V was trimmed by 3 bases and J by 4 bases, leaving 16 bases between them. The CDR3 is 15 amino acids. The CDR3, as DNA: TGTGCCAGCAGCGGTGGGGAACAGGGCGGCTATGGCTACACCTTC. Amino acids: CASSGGEQGGYGYTF.

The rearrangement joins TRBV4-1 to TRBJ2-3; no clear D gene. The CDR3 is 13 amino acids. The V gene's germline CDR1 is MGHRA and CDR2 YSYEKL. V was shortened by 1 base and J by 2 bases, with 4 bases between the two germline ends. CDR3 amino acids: CASSQASTDTQYF. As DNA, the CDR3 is TGCGCCAGCAGCCAAGCCTCCACAGATACGCAGTATTTT.

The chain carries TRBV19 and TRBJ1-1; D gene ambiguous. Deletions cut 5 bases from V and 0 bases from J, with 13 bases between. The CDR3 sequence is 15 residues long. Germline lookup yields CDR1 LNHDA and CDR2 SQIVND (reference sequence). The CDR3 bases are TGTGCCAGTAGTCTCCGAGGAGTATTGAACACTGAAGCTTTCTTT. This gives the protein CASSLRGVLNTEAFF.

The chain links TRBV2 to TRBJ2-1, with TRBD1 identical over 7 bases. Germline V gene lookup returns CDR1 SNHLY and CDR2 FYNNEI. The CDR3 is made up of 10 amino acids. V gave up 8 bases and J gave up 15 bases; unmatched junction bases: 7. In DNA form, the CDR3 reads TGTGCCAGCGAGAAAGGGGGCACGTTCTTC. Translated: CASEKGGTFF.

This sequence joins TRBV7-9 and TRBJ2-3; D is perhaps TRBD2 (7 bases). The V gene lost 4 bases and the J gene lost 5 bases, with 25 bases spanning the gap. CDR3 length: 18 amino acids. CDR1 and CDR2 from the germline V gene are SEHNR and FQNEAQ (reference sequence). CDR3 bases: TGTGCCAGCAGCTCCCGAGGGGGTCAAGCCTGGGGGGGAGATACGCAGTATTTT. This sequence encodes CASSSRGGQAWGGDTQYF. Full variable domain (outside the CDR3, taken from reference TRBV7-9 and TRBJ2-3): DTGVSQNPRHKITKRGQNVTFRCDPISEHNRLYWYRQTLGQGPEFLTYFQNEAQLEKSRLLSDRFSAERPKGSFSTLEIQRTEQGDSAMYLCASSSRGGQAWGGDTQYFGPGTRLTVL.

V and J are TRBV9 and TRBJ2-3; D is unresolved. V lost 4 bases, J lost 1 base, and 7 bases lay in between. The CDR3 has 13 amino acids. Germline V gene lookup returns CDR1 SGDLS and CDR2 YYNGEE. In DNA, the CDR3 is TGTGCCAGCAGCCCCCCGGGCACAGATACGCAGTATTTT. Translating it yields CASSPPGTDTQYF.

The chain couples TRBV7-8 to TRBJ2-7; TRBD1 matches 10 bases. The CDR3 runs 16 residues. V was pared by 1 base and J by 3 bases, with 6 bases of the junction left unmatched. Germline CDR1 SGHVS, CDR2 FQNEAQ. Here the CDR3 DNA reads TGTGCCAGCAGCTTAGTGGGACAGGGGTTTTTCTACGAGCAGTACTTC. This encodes CASSLVGQGFFYEQYF.

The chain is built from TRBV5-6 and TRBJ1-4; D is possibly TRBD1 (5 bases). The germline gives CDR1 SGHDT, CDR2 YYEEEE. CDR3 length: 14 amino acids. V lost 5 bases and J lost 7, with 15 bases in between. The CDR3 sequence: CASSTVEGIEKLFF. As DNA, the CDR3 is TGTGCCAGCAGTACCGTGGAGGGGATTGAAAAACTGTTTTTT.

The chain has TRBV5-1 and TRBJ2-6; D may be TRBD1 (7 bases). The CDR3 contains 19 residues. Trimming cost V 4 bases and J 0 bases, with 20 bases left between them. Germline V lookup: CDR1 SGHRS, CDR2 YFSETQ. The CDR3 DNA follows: TGCGCCAGCAGCCTGCGGAAGGGGGCGGGGAGCTCTGGGGCCAACGTCCTGACTTTC. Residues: CASSLRKGAGSSGANVLTF. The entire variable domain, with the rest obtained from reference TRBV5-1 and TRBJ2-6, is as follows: KAGVTQTPRYLIKTRGQQVTLSCSPISGHRSVSWYQQTPGQGLQFLFEYFSETQRNKGNFPGRFSGRQFSNSRSEMNVSTLELGDSALYLCASSLRKGAGSSGANVLTFGAGSRLTVL.

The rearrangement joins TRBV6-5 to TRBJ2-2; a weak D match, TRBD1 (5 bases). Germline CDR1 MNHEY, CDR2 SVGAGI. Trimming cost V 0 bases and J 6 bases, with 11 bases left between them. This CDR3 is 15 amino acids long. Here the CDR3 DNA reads TGTGCCAGCAGTTACTCGGGGCAGGCCTCCGGGGAGCTGTTTTTT. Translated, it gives CASSYSGQASGELFF.

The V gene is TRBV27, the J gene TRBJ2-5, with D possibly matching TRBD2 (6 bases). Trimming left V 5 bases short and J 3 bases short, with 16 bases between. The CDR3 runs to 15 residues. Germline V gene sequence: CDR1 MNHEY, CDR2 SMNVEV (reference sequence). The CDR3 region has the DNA TGTGCCAGCAGTAGTGGGACTCTAAGGGAAGAGACCCAGTACTTC. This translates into CASSSGTLREETQYF.

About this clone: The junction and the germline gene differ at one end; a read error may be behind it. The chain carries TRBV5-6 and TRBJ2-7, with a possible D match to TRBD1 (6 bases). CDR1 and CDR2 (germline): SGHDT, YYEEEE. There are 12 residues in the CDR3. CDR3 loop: CASSIQGYEQCF. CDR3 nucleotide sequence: TGTGCCAGCAGCATACAGGGCTACGAGCAGTGCTTC.

Here the CDR3 DNA reads TGCGCCAGCAGCCTTCGGGACAGGGTGGCTTACGAGCAGTACTTC. The encoded protein is CASSLRDRVAYEQYF. The J gene is TRBJ2-7, the V gene TRBV4-1; TRBD1 matches 9 bases. Trimming cost V 4 bases and J 4 bases; bases outside gene matches: 8. Germline V gives CDR1 MGHRA, CDR2 YSYEKL. This CDR3 has 15 amino acids.

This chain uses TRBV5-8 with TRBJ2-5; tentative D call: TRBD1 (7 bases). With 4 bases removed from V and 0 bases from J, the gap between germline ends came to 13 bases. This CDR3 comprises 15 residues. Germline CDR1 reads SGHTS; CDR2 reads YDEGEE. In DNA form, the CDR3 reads TGTGCCAGCAGCCCGGGGGACAGCAACCAAGAGACCCAGTACTTC. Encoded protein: CASSPGDSNQETQYF.

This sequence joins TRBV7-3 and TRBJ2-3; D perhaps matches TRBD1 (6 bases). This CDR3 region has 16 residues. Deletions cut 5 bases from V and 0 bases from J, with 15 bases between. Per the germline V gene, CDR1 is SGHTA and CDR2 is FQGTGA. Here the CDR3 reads CASSRGTPPSTDTQYF. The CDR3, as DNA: TGTGCCAGCAGCCGAGGGACACCCCCTAGCACAGATACGCAGTATTTT.

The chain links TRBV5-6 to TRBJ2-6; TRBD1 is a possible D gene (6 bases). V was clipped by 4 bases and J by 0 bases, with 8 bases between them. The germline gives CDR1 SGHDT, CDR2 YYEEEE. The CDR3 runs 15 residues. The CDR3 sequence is CASSKGDSGANVLTF. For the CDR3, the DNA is TGTGCCAGCAGCAAGGGGGACTCTGGGGCCAACGTCCTGACTTTC.

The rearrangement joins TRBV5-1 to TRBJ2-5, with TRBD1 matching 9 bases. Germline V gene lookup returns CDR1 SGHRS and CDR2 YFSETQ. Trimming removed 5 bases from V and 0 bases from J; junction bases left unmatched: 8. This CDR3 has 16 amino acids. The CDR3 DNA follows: TGCGCCAGCAGGCTATACAGGGGGCGGCACCAAGAGACCCAGTACTTC. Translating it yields CASRLYRGRHQETQYF. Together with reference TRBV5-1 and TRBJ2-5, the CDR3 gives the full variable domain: KAGVTQTPRYLIKTRGQQVTLSCSPISGHRSVSWYQQTPGQGLQFLFEYFSETQRNKGNFPGRFSGRQFSNSRSEMNVSTLELGDSALYLCASRLYRGRHQETQYFGPGTRLLVL.

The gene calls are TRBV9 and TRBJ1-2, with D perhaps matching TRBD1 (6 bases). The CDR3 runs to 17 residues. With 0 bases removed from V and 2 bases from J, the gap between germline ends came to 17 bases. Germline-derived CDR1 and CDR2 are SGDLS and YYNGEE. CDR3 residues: CASSVATDGTPNYGYTF. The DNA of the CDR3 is TGTGCCAGCAGCGTAGCTACCGACGGGACACCCAACTATGGCTACACCTTC.

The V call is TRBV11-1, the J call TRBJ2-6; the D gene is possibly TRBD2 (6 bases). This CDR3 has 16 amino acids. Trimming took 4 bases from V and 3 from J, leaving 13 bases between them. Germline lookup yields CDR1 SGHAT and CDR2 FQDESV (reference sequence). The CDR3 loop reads CASSSHGGVGANVLTF. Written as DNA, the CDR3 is TGTGCCAGCAGCTCTCACGGGGGAGTTGGGGCCAACGTCCTGACTTTC.

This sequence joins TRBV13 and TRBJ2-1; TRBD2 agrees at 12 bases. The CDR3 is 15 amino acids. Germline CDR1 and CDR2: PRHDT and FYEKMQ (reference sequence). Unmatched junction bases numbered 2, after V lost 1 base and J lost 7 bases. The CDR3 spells CASSLVTSGGNEQFF. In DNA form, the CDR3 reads TGTGCCAGCAGCTTAGTAACTAGCGGGGGGAATGAGCAGTTCTTC.

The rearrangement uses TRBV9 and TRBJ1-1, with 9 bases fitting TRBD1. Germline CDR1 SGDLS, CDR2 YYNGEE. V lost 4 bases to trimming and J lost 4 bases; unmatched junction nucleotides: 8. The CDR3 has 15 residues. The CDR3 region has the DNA TGTGCCAGCAGCCGCAATACAGGGGGCGTCACTGAAGCTTTCTTT. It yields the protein CASSRNTGGVTEAFF.

CDR3 in DNA: TGTGCCATCAGCGGGGGCAGCGGGGGCCGCCAAGAGACCCAGTACTTC. It is translated as CAISGGSGGRQETQYF. This chain uses TRBV10-3 with TRBJ2-5, with 8 positions matching TRBD2. With 6 bases clipped from V and 1 base from J, the junction kept 10 bases outside the gene matches. The CDR3 has 16 residues. The V gene's germline CDR1 is ENHRY and CDR2 SYGVKD.

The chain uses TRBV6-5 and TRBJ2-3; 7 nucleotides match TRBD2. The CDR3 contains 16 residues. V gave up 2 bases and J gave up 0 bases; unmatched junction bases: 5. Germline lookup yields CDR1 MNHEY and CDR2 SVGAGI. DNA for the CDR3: TGTGCCAGCAGTTACGGGGGAGGGTTGAGCACAGATACGCAGTATTTT. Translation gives CASSYGGGLSTDTQYF.

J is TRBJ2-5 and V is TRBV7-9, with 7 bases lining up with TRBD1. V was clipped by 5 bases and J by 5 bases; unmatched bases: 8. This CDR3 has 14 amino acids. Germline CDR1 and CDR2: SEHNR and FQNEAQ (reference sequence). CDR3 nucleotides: TGTGCCAGCAGCATCAGGACAGGCCACGAGACCCAGTACTTC. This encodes CASSIRTGHETQYF.

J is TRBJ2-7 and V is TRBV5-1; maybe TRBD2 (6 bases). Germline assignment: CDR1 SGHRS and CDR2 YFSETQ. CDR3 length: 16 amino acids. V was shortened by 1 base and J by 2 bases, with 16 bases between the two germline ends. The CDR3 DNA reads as TGCGCCAGCAGCTTGTTCGGGGAGGATGAGGCCTACGAGCAGTACTTC. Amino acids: CASSLFGEDEAYEQYF.

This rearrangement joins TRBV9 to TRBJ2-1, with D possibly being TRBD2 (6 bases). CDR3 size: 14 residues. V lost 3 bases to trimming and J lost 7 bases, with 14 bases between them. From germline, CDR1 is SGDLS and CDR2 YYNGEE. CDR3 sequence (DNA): TGTGCCAGCAGCGAGCAGTGGGGAGGTAATGAGCAGTTCTTC. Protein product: CASSEQWGGNEQFF.